These 17 T cell receptor beta chains were all obtained from the same sample, sequenced in a study of shared clonotypes between healthy human individuals. CD45RO negativity and positive selection for CCR7 defined naive CD8 cells, a population that excluded terminally differentiated effector memory CD45RA+ cells. The protocol was immunoSEQ multiplex PCR, while the TCRdb copy is restricted to in-frame clones and leaves out a portion. There are about 580,000 clones in the sample; 98% occur only once, and approximately 0.3% lies in the top ten. Sequenced input: naive CD8+ T cells sorted from blood. The source of these receptors is a man aged 25-45 years in good health.

The chain joins TRBV29-1 to TRBJ2-7; TRBD2 matches 13 bases. CDR1 and CDR2 (germline): SQVTM, ANQGSEA. CDR3 length equals 12 residues. The V and J ends lost 5 bases and 6 bases, in that order; junction bases with no gene match: 1. The DNA for the CDR3 is TGCAGCGTTCGGACTAGCGGGAGCGAGCAGTACTTC. Translating gives CSVRTSGSEQYF.

This chain joins TRBV19 and TRBJ1-3; unclear D gene. Germline V CDR1 and CDR2: LNHDA, SQIVND (reference sequence). V shed 6 bases and J shed 1 base, with 7 bases lying between them. The CDR3 contains 13 residues. The CDR3 sequence: CASSALSGNTIYF. The CDR3 bases are TGTGCCAGTAGCGCCCTGTCTGGAAACACCATATATTTT.

V usage is TRBV6-7 and J usage is TRBJ2-3, with D uncertain. TRBV6-7 is an ORF, with its function uncertain. Trimming removed 9 bases at V and 2 bases at J, with 24 bases between. The CDR3 length is 17 residues. The CDR3 DNA reads TGTGCCAGACCTGGGCTTTACCCCATAAATGACACAGATACGCAGTATTTT. Amino acid sequence: CARPGLYPINDTDTQYF.

A note on this clone: The same CDR3 arises from other DNA sequences in this sample as well. This sequence joins TRBV29-1 and TRBJ1-2; D uncertain. The V end lost 6 bases, the J end lost 4 bases, and 9 bases lay between the germline ends. There are 11 residues in the CDR3. The germline gives CDR1 SQVTM, CDR2 ANQGSEA. The CDR3 nucleotides read TGCAGCGTGGAGTCCCTCTATGGCTACACCTTC. Translating it yields CSVESLYGYTF.

The V and J genes are TRBV7-9 and TRBJ1-2, with TRBD1 matching 7 bases. This CDR3 region has 14 residues. Per the germline V gene, CDR1 is SEHNR and CDR2 is FQNEAQ (reference sequence). V lost 5 bases to trimming and J lost 3 bases; unmatched junction nucleotides: 6. The CDR3 DNA reads TGTGCCAGCAGCCTGGGACAGCCCGACTATGGCTACACCTTC. This translates into CASSLGQPDYGYTF.

The V call is TRBV25-1, the J call TRBJ2-1; the D is unclear. The CDR3 has 12 amino acids. V was clipped by 5 bases and J by 4 bases, with 6 bases between them. The germline CDR1 and CDR2 sequences are MGHDK and SYGVNS. This CDR3 reads CASSQGYNEQFF. CDR3 DNA sequence: TGTGCCAGCAGTCAAGGGTACAATGAGCAGTTCTTC.

CDR3 loop: CASSPRGSDRASTDTQYF. The CDR3 DNA follows: TGTGCCAGCAGCCCCCGGGGATCTGACAGGGCCAGCACAGATACGCAGTATTTT. This chain links TRBV28 with TRBJ2-3; 7 bases agree with TRBD1. After removal of 6 bases from V and 0 bases from J, the junction contained 15 bases not matched to a gene. The CDR3 totals 18 residues. From germline, CDR1 is MDHEN and CDR2 SYDVKM. Full variable domain (outside the CDR3, taken from reference TRBV28 and TRBJ2-3): DVKVTQSSRYLVKRTGEKVFLECVQDMDHENMFWYRQDPGLGLRLIYFSYDVKMKEKGDIPEGYSVSREKKERFSLILESASTNQTSMYLCASSPRGSDRASTDTQYFGPGTRLTVL.

J is TRBJ1-5 and V is TRBV7-9; unclear D gene. V lost 0 bases to trimming and J lost 2 bases, with 11 bases between them. The germline V gene encodes CDR1 SEHNR and CDR2 FQNEAQ (reference sequence). CDR3 length equals 16 residues. The DNA for the CDR3 is TGTGCCAGCAGCTTAGCGGAAGGGATTGGCAATCAGCCCCAGCATTTT. Its translation: CASSLAEGIGNQPQHF.

This chain uses TRBV11-2 with TRBJ1-4; no clear D. The CDR3 covers 16 residues. Germline lookup yields CDR1 SGHAT and CDR2 FQNNGV. The germline V and J ends were trimmed by 0 bases and 8 bases, with 16 bases remaining between them. The CDR3 loop is CASSLEFRQVREKLFF. The CDR3 nucleotides are TGTGCCAGCAGCTTAGAATTCCGGCAAGTAAGAGAAAAACTGTTTTTT.

This sequence joins TRBV6-5 and TRBJ1-2, with D hard to call. Germline-derived CDR1 and CDR2 are MNHEY and SVGAGI. The CDR3 runs to 13 residues. V was clipped by 2 bases and J by 6 bases, with 10 bases between them. The CDR3 nucleotides read TGTGCCAGCAGTTACCTTGCAGAGGATGGCTACACCTTC. It is translated as CASSYLAEDGYTF.

The chain joins TRBV13 to TRBJ2-1; 7 bases map to TRBD2. With 5 bases clipped from V and 9 bases from J, the junction kept 10 bases outside the gene matches. CDR1 PRHDT and CDR2 FYEKMQ come from the germline V gene (reference sequence). This CDR3 has 14 residues. The CDR3 region is CASSPALAAGEQFF. The CDR3 nucleotides read TGTGCCAGCAGCCCAGCCCTAGCGGCAGGTGAGCAGTTCTTC.

The gene calls are TRBV5-4 and TRBJ2-7, with a weak D call TRBD1 (6 bases). The CDR3 runs to 14 residues. The V end lost 3 bases, the J end lost 6 bases, and 16 bases lay between the germline ends. Germline V CDR1 and CDR2: SGHNT, YYREEE (reference sequence). Written as DNA, the CDR3 is TGTGCCAGCAGCTACCGGGACACGGGCGGCGAGCAGTACTTC. It translates to CASSYRDTGGEQYF.

The chain carries TRBV4-3 and TRBJ2-3; no firm D call. V lost 4 bases to trimming and J lost 1 base, with 9 bases between them. The germline V gene has CDR1 LGHNA and CDR2 YSLEER. This CDR3 region has 14 residues. CDR3 loop: CASSPGLGTDTQYF. CDR3 in DNA: TGCGCCAGCAGCCCGGGCCTGGGCACAGATACGCAGTATTTT.

The chain couples TRBV9 to TRBJ1-2; TRBD1 is a possible D gene (5 bases). This CDR3 spans 16 amino acids. CDR1 is SGDLS, CDR2 YYNGEE, per germline. V dropped 3 bases and J dropped 4 bases, with 19 bases sitting between them. For the CDR3, the DNA is TGTGCCAGCAGCGCCCGTATCGGGGGGGACGGCTATGGCTACACCTTC. Translation: CASSARIGGDGYGYTF.

The gene calls are TRBV2 and TRBJ2-7; a possible D gene is TRBD2 (7 bases). V lost 5 bases and J lost 2, with 16 bases in between. This CDR3 has 15 residues. Germline lookup yields CDR1 SNHLY and CDR2 FYNNEI. The CDR3 reads CASSRRGQSTYEQYF. DNA of the CDR3: TGTGCCAGCAGTAGGCGGGGGCAGTCAACCTACGAGCAGTACTTC.

This rearrangement joins TRBV9 to TRBJ1-3; no clear D gene. This CDR3 contains 15 residues. With 0 bases removed from V and 0 bases from J, the gap between germline ends came to 7 bases. CDR1 and CDR2 (germline): SGDLS, YYNGEE. This CDR3 is CASSVGGVSGNTIYF. CDR3 sequence (DNA): TGTGCCAGCAGCGTAGGCGGGGTCTCTGGAAACACCATATATTTT.

The chain is built from TRBV7-6 and TRBJ2-7; D not certain. Per the germline V gene, CDR1 is SGHVS and CDR2 is FNYEAQ. Trimming shortened V by 2 bases and J by 4 bases, and 9 bases separated the two germline ends. The CDR3 runs 13 residues. CDR3 region: CASSLFPGYEQYF. For the CDR3, the DNA is TGTGCCAGCAGCTTATTCCCGGGTTACGAGCAGTACTTC.